These T cell receptor beta chains were read from a single sample in a study of vaccination and CD4 T cells after COVID-19. Their target antigens are unknown. TCRdb called the PCR reads again in MiXCR, with one record for every CDR3 protein. The table lists 7,000 to 8,500 distinct CDR3 sequences, more than 35% of them singletons, with about a sixth in the top ten. The sequenced sample was CD4+ T cells from blood, cultured in vitro. The source is a human donor in good health. Each CDR3 is given with its conserved first and last residue. Fields, in order: CDR3 DNA, CDR3 protein, D gene, clone size, V gene, J gene. The D gene is left open where the match is weak. Clone size is stated in some rows and not others, as once, few, many or a class when expanded.

cdr3_nt: TGTGCCAGCAGTTACGGGGGGAAACAGGGTTTGGACACTGAAGCTTTCTTT
cdr3_aa: CASSYGGKQGLDTEAFF
d_call: NA
clone_size: NA
v_call: TRBV6-2/TRBV6-3
j_call: TRBJ1-1

cdr3_nt: TGTGCCAGCAGCCCTGGTTCAGTCCCAAATCAGCCCCAGCATTTT
cdr3_aa: CASSPGSVPNQPQHF
d_call: NA
clone_size: NA
v_call: TRBV7-6
j_call: TRBJ1-5

cdr3_nt: TGTGCCAGCTCACCTACCCTCAGGAACACCGGGGAGCTGTTTTTT
cdr3_aa: CASSPTLRNTGELFF
d_call: NA
clone_size: NA
v_call: TRBV18
j_call: TRBJ2-2

cdr3_nt: TGTGCCAGCAGCCAGGGACAGGCGCTGGCCGGGGAGCTGTTTTTT
cdr3_aa: CASSQGQALAGELFF
d_call: TRBD1
clone_size: NA
v_call: TRBV2
j_call: TRBJ2-2

cdr3_nt: TGCAGTGCTGACCCAGGGGGTTCCTATAATTCACCCCTCCACTTT
cdr3_aa: CSADPGGSYNSPLHF
d_call: TRBD1
clone_size: few
v_call: TRBV20-1
j_call: TRBJ1-6

cdr3_nt: TGTGCCAGCAGTGGCCGACTAGCGGGAGGCCCCGGGGAGCTGTTTTTT
cdr3_aa: CASSGRLAGGPGELFF
d_call: TRBD2
clone_size: NA
v_call: TRBV25-1
j_call: TRBJ2-2

cdr3_nt: TGCAGTGCTGGAGCCGACGGTTACAATGAGCAGTTCTTC
cdr3_aa: CSAGADGYNEQFF
d_call: NA
clone_size: few
v_call: TRBV20-1
j_call: TRBJ2-1

cdr3_nt: TGTGCCAGCAGTGATCAACCTGGATATGGCTACACCTTC
cdr3_aa: CASSDQPGYGYTF
d_call: NA
clone_size: few
v_call: TRBV25-1
j_call: TRBJ1-2

cdr3_nt: TGTGCCAGCAGTTTTCGCCCCGGGAGAACCGGGGAGCTGTTTTTT
cdr3_aa: CASSFRPGRTGELFF
d_call: NA
clone_size: few
v_call: TRBV27
j_call: TRBJ2-2

cdr3_nt: TGTGCCAGCAGTTTATGGACAGATAATCAGCCCCAGCATTTT
cdr3_aa: CASSLWTDNQPQHF
d_call: NA
clone_size: NA
v_call: TRBV28
j_call: TRBJ1-5

cdr3_nt: TGTGCCAGCAGCCCACGTCAAACTAGCGGGAGGTCAAATGAGCAGTTCTTC
cdr3_aa: CASSPRQTSGRSNEQFF
d_call: TRBD2
clone_size: NA
v_call: TRBV7-9
j_call: TRBJ2-1

cdr3_nt: TGTGCCAGCAGCTTAAGCGGGGGGTCTCGCACAGATACGCAGTATTTT
cdr3_aa: CASSLSGGSRTDTQYF
d_call: TRBD2
clone_size: once
v_call: TRBV7-2
j_call: TRBJ2-3

cdr3_nt: TGTGCCAGCAGTTTCCCTCGCCCGGCTAGCGGGGGGGGGCGTGAGCAGTTCTTC
cdr3_aa: CASSFPRPASGGGREQFF
d_call: TRBD2
clone_size: few
v_call: TRBV27
j_call: TRBJ2-1

cdr3_nt: TGCGCCAGCAGCTTGGGGGGCGAGAGCACTGAAGCTTTCTTT
cdr3_aa: CASSLGGESTEAFF
d_call: NA
clone_size: NA
v_call: TRBV5-1
j_call: TRBJ1-1

cdr3_nt: TGCAGTGCCCAGCCCGGACTTTTCACAGATACGCAGTATTTT
cdr3_aa: CSAQPGLFTDTQYF
d_call: NA
clone_size: few
v_call: TRBV20-1
j_call: TRBJ2-3

cdr3_nt: TGTGCCACAGGGTGGGGGGGGGTCACCGGGGAGCTGTTTTTT
cdr3_aa: CATGWGGVTGELFF
d_call: TRBD2
clone_size: NA
v_call: TRBV11-2
j_call: TRBJ2-2

cdr3_nt: TGTGCCAGCAGCTTAGTGCGAGCGGCTGCCTACGAGCAGTACTTC
cdr3_aa: CASSLVRAAAYEQYF
d_call: NA
clone_size: few
v_call: TRBV7-2
j_call: TRBJ2-7

cdr3_nt: TGTGCCAGCAGACACAGTATGGGATCGAACACCGGGGAGCTGTTTTTT
cdr3_aa: CASRHSMGSNTGELFF
d_call: NA
clone_size: once
v_call: TRBV6-2/TRBV6-3
j_call: TRBJ2-2

cdr3_nt: TGCAGTGCCAAGGGGACAGCCATGAACACTGAAGCTTTCTTT
cdr3_aa: CSAKGTAMNTEAFF
d_call: TRBD1
clone_size: few
v_call: TRBV20-1
j_call: TRBJ1-1

cdr3_nt: TGTGCCAGCAGCTTAGTTCTGGCGGGGGGCTACAATGAGCAGTTCTTC
cdr3_aa: CASSLVLAGGYNEQFF
d_call: TRBD2
clone_size: few
v_call: TRBV11-2
j_call: TRBJ2-1

cdr3_nt: TGCAGTACCAAGGAGGGACTAGCGTCAGGTGAGCAGTTCTTC
cdr3_aa: CSTKEGLASGEQFF
d_call: TRBD2
clone_size: few
v_call: TRBV20-1
j_call: TRBJ2-1

cdr3_nt: TGTGCCAGCAGTTTAGCGCTTTTAGCGGGGCACTACTACAATGAGCAGTTCTTC
cdr3_aa: CASSLALLAGHYYNEQFF
d_call: TRBD2
clone_size: NA
v_call: TRBV12-3/TRBV12-4
j_call: TRBJ2-1

cdr3_nt: TGTGCCAGCAGTCGCGACAGGGGAAACACTGAAGCTTTCTTT
cdr3_aa: CASSRDRGNTEAFF
d_call: TRBD1
clone_size: NA
v_call: TRBV5-4
j_call: TRBJ1-1

cdr3_nt: TGTGCCAGCAGTAGCGGGAGGGCCACAGATACGCAGTATTTT
cdr3_aa: CASSSGRATDTQYF
d_call: TRBD2
clone_size: NA
v_call: TRBV6-4
j_call: TRBJ2-3

cdr3_nt: TGCGCCAGCAGCTTGAGCGGCAGCTCCTATGGCTACACCTTC
cdr3_aa: CASSLSGSSYGYTF
d_call: NA
clone_size: NA
v_call: TRBV5-1
j_call: TRBJ1-2

cdr3_nt: TGTGCCAGCAGTTACTCTGTCGAGACTGAAGCTTTCTTT
cdr3_aa: CASSYSVETEAFF
d_call: NA
clone_size: few
v_call: TRBV6-5
j_call: TRBJ1-1

cdr3_nt: TGTGCCAGCAGTTCAGGGAGTAAGAACAATGAGCAGTTCTTC
cdr3_aa: CASSSGSKNNEQFF
d_call: NA
clone_size: NA
v_call: TRBV7-9
j_call: TRBJ2-1

cdr3_nt: TGTGCCAGCACCTTAGGACTAGCGGCGAACACCGGGGAGCTGTTTTTT
cdr3_aa: CASTLGLAANTGELFF
d_call: TRBD2
clone_size: NA
v_call: TRBV7-8
j_call: TRBJ2-2

cdr3_nt: TGTGCCAGTATGAAGATGAGGGGCAATCAGCCCCAGCATTTT
cdr3_aa: CASMKMRGNQPQHF
d_call: NA
clone_size: NA
v_call: TRBV19
j_call: TRBJ1-5

cdr3_nt: TGTGCCAGCAGCCTCGGGGATTCTAACTATGGCTACACCTTC
cdr3_aa: CASSLGDSNYGYTF
d_call: NA
clone_size: NA
v_call: TRBV7-9
j_call: TRBJ1-2

cdr3_nt: TGTGCCATCAGTGAGTCCGGGACAGAAAATCAGCCCCAGCATTTT
cdr3_aa: CAISESGTENQPQHF
d_call: TRBD1
clone_size: NA
v_call: TRBV10-3
j_call: TRBJ1-5

cdr3_nt: TGTGCCAGCAGCTTGTGCCTAGCGGGGGGCCCTTACAATGAGCAGTTCTTC
cdr3_aa: CASSLCLAGGPYNEQFF
d_call: TRBD2
clone_size: few
v_call: TRBV5-3
j_call: TRBJ2-1

cdr3_nt: TGCAGTGCTCAGTCACAGTACGAGCAGTACTTC
cdr3_aa: CSAQSQYEQYF
d_call: NA
clone_size: NA
v_call: TRBV20-1
j_call: TRBJ2-7

cdr3_nt: TGTGCCAGCAGCCAGCCGGGACAGGGGTACGAGCAGTACTTC
cdr3_aa: CASSQPGQGYEQYF
d_call: TRBD1
clone_size: NA
v_call: TRBV7-9
j_call: TRBJ2-7

cdr3_nt: TGTGCCAGCAGTTTCGGAGCGAGGTCGCAGTATTTT
cdr3_aa: CASSFGARSQYF
d_call: NA
clone_size: NA
v_call: TRBV28
j_call: TRBJ2-3

cdr3_nt: TGTGCCAGCAGTTCCGGACAGGGGCGTCAGCCCCAGCATTTT
cdr3_aa: CASSSGQGRQPQHF
d_call: TRBD1
clone_size: NA
v_call: TRBV12-3/TRBV12-4
j_call: TRBJ1-5

cdr3_nt: TGTGCCAGCAGCTTAGCGGCGGGGTCCGGTAACATGAACACTGAAGCTTTCTTT
cdr3_aa: CASSLAAGSGNMNTEAFF
d_call: NA
clone_size: NA
v_call: TRBV7-9
j_call: TRBJ1-1

cdr3_nt: TGTGCCAGCAGCCAACAGACAGGGACCTACGAGCAGTACTTC
cdr3_aa: CASSQQTGTYEQYF
d_call: TRBD1
clone_size: NA
v_call: TRBV7-2
j_call: TRBJ2-7

cdr3_nt: TGTGCCAGCAGTCTGGGGACAGGCTATGGCTACACCTTC
cdr3_aa: CASSLGTGYGYTF
d_call: TRBD1
clone_size: NA
v_call: TRBV6-1
j_call: TRBJ1-2

cdr3_nt: TGCAGTGCTAGAGATATTCGGGACTACTCAGATACGCAGTATTTT
cdr3_aa: CSARDIRDYSDTQYF
d_call: TRBD2
clone_size: few
v_call: TRBV20-1
j_call: TRBJ2-3

cdr3_nt: TGTGCCAGCAGCTCAGGGGCCGTCGGGGCCAACGTCCTGACTTTC
cdr3_aa: CASSSGAVGANVLTF
d_call: NA
clone_size: NA
v_call: TRBV5-8
j_call: TRBJ2-6